The 22 T cell receptor beta chains presented below share a single source sample, sequenced in a study of blood T cell repertoires in COVID-19. Generated by immunoSEQ multiplex PCR, the TCRdb table keeps only in-frame clones and is missing some. This table holds about 87,000 clones, around 87% found once. What was sequenced was peripheral blood. The receptors were gathered from an elderly woman with acute or convalescent COVID-19.

The chain is built from TRBV30 and TRBJ2-6; 9 bases match TRBD1. The CDR3 extends over 15 amino acids. Trimming at V came to 5 bases and at J to 3 bases, leaving 5 bases not matched to a gene. The germline gives CDR1 GTSNPN, CDR2 SVGIG (reference sequence). CDR3 sequence: CAWATGGYGANVLTF. CDR3 DNA sequence: TGTGCCTGGGCCACAGGGGGCTATGGGGCCAACGTCCTGACTTTC.

CDR3 loop: CSVGDRLNQPQHF. The CDR3 region has the DNA TGCAGCGTGGGGGACAGGCTCAATCAGCCCCAGCATTTT. The chain couples TRBV29-1 to TRBJ1-5; 8 nucleotides align to TRBD1. V was clipped by 6 bases and J by 3 bases; unmatched bases: 4. Germline CDR1 reads SQVTM; CDR2 reads ANQGSEA. This CDR3 has 13 amino acids.

This rearrangement joins TRBV4-1 to TRBJ1-5; D remains ambiguous. Trimming stripped 1 base from V and 5 bases from J, with 3 bases between. The CDR3 totals 12 residues. Germline CDR1 is MGHRA and CDR2 is YSYEKL. The CDR3 sequence is CASSQADQPQHF. The CDR3 nucleotides are TGCGCCAGCAGCCAAGCAGATCAGCCCCAGCATTTT.

This sequence joins TRBV5-6 and TRBJ1-1; D is undetermined. Trimming stripped 1 base from V and 0 bases from J, with 4 bases between. Germline loops: CDR1 SGHDT, CDR2 YYEEEE. The CDR3 spans 13 residues. CDR3 coding DNA: TGTGCCAGCAGCTTGACAGTGAACACTGAAGCTTTCTTT. It specifies CASSLTVNTEAFF. Variable domain in full (rest from reference TRBV5-6 and TRBJ1-1): DAGVTQSPTHLIKTRGQQVTLRCSPKSGHDTVSWYQQALGQGPQFIFQYYEEEERQRGNFPDRFSGHQFPNYSSELNVNALLLGDSALYLCASSLTVNTEAFFGQGTRLTVV.

The chain employs TRBV7-8 and TRBJ2-3; maybe TRBD2 (6 bases). This CDR3 comprises 15 residues. Germline-derived CDR1 and CDR2 are SGHVS and FQNEAQ. V lost 4 bases to trimming and J lost 4 bases, with 15 bases between them. For the CDR3, the DNA is TGTGCCAGCAGCTGGGGAGGCAGGGAAGCAGATACGCAGTATTTT. Its protein product is CASSWGGREADTQYF.

V and J are TRBV19 and TRBJ2-4; 7 bases fit TRBD2. Per the germline V gene, CDR1 is LNHDA and CDR2 is SQIVND (reference sequence). There are 16 residues in the CDR3. V shed 5 bases, J shed 0 bases, and the junction held 7 bases outside the gene matches. This CDR3 is CASSAGDNIAKNIQYF. The CDR3 DNA sequence: TGTGCCAGTAGTGCGGGGGATAATATAGCCAAAAACATTCAGTACTTC.

J is TRBJ2-5 and V is TRBV10-1; D is unresolved. V gave up 0 bases and J gave up 5 bases, with 10 bases separating them. CDR3 length: 14 amino acids. Germline V gives CDR1 WNHNN, CDR2 SYGVQD (reference sequence). CDR3 nucleotide sequence: TGCGCCAGCAGTGAGTCGACACAATGGGAGACCCAGTACTTC. Its protein is CASSESTQWETQYF.

V gene TRBV3-1 (or the pseudogene TRBV3-2) combines with J gene TRBJ1-5; D not certain. CDR3 size: 15 residues. With 0 bases removed from V and 7 bases from J, the gap between germline ends came to 13 bases. Germline V gene sequence: CDR1 LGHDT, CDR2 YNNKEL (reference sequence). CDR3 sequence reads: CASSQDRGFKQPQHF. The CDR3 nucleotides are TGTGCCAGCAGCCAAGATAGAGGGTTCAAGCAGCCCCAGCATTTT.

This rearrangement joins TRBV19 to TRBJ2-1; 9 bases are a match to TRBD2. The CDR3 length is 16 residues. V was clipped by 6 bases and J by 6 bases; unmatched bases: 12. Germline V CDR1 and CDR2: LNHDA, SQIVND (reference sequence). CDR3 amino acids: CASSNQPSGIFNEQFF. In nucleotides, the CDR3 is TGTGCCAGTAGCAATCAACCTAGCGGGATCTTCAATGAGCAGTTCTTC.

The J gene is TRBJ1-1, the V gene TRBV5-1; the match to TRBD1 covers 8 bases. Germline V CDR1 and CDR2: SGHRS, YFSETQ. V trimming: 8 bases; J trimming: 0 bases; junction bases outside the gene matches: 15. This CDR3 contains 17 residues. The CDR3 loop reads CASAGALTGGVNTEAFF. The CDR3 DNA sequence: TGCGCCAGTGCGGGCGCCTTAACAGGGGGAGTGAACACTGAAGCTTTCTTT.

V and J are TRBV2 and TRBJ1-3; tentatively, D is TRBD1 (6 bases). This CDR3 comprises 15 residues. Germline-derived CDR1 and CDR2 are SNHLY and FYNNEI. V lost 5 bases and J lost 1, with 12 bases in between. The CDR3 loop is CASSPDRKSGNTIYF. CDR3 in DNA: TGTGCCAGCAGTCCTGACAGGAAGTCTGGAAACACCATATATTTT.

The CDR3: CASVPGQGADQPQHF. CDR3 DNA: TGTGCCAGTGTCCCGGGACAGGGGGCGGATCAGCCCCAGCATTTT. This chain links TRBV19 with TRBJ1-5; 12 bases line up with TRBD1. J gave up 5 bases and V 8 bases, and 7 bases lay outside the gene matches. The CDR3 has 15 residues. The germline V gene encodes CDR1 LNHDA and CDR2 SQIVND (reference sequence).

The CDR3 region is CASSSGTDASGANVLTF. The CDR3 nucleotides read TGTGCCAGCAGCTCAGGGACAGATGCCTCTGGGGCCAACGTCCTGACTTTC. V and J are TRBV7-9 and TRBJ2-6; 7 bases match TRBD1. The CDR3 extends over 17 amino acids. CDR1 and CDR2 from the germline V gene are SEHNR and FQNEAQ (reference sequence). The ends lost 4 bases at V and 0 bases at J; junction bases unmatched: 6. Full variable domain (rest looked up from reference TRBV7-9 and TRBJ2-6): DTGVSQNPRHKITKRGQNVTFRCDPISEHNRLYWYRQTLGQGPEFLTYFQNEAQLEKSRLLSDRFSAERPKGSFSTLEIQRTEQGDSAMYLCASSSGTDASGANVLTFGAGSRLTVL.

The gene calls are TRBV5-1 and TRBJ1-2, with 10 nucleotides matching TRBD1. This CDR3 has 14 residues. The V and J ends lost 0 bases and 6 bases, in that order; junction bases with no gene match: 2. The germline gives CDR1 SGHRS, CDR2 YFSETQ. CDR3 region: CASSLDGQGDGYTF. The CDR3 DNA follows: TGCGCCAGCAGCTTGGATGGACAGGGGGATGGCTACACCTTC. The variable domain in full, with the rest retrieved from reference TRBV5-1 and TRBJ1-2, is KAGVTQTPRYLIKTRGQQVTLSCSPISGHRSVSWYQQTPGQGLQFLFEYFSETQRNKGNFPGRFSGRQFSNSRSEMNVSTLELGDSALYLCASSLDGQGDGYTFGSGTRLTVV.

This chain uses TRBV6-2 or TRBV6-3 with TRBJ1-5; TRBD1 matches at 11 bases. The germline V gene has CDR1 MNHEY and CDR2 SVGEGT. CDR3 length equals 21 residues. Losses at the gene ends were 0 bases for V and 0 bases for J; bases not matched to a gene: 13. CDR3 amino acids: CASSYSPTLGQGVDSNQPQHF. As DNA, the CDR3 is TGTGCCAGCAGTTACTCCCCCACCCTGGGACAGGGGGTGGATAGCAATCAGCCCCAGCATTTT.

The rearrangement uses TRBV30 and TRBJ1-1; D gene uncertain. Germline V CDR1 and CDR2: GTSNPN, SVGIG (reference sequence). The CDR3 is made up of 15 amino acids. The V end lost 4 bases, the J end lost 3 bases, and 18 bases lay between the germline ends. CDR3 protein: CAWIEIGRWDTEAFF. The CDR3 bases are TGTGCCTGGATTGAAATCGGGAGGTGGGACACTGAAGCTTTCTTT.

The CDR3, as DNA: TGCAGCGTTGATCCCAGCAGGGTCTATCAGCCCCAGCATTTT. Protein: CSVDPSRVYQPQHF. V and J are TRBV29-1 and TRBJ1-5; possible D gene TRBD1, 5 bases. The CDR3 totals 14 residues. Trimming removed 3 bases at V and 5 bases at J, with 14 bases between. CDR1 is SQVTM, CDR2 ANQGSEA, per germline.

The rearrangement links TRBV4-3 to TRBJ2-3; 8 bases match TRBD2. The CDR3 sequence is 17 residues long. The germline V gene has CDR1 LGHNA and CDR2 YSLEER. The J segment lost 0 bases and the V segment lost 0 bases, leaving 5 bases of the junction unmatched. DNA of the CDR3: TGCGCCAGCAGCCAAGATAACAGCGGGGGAAGCACAGATACGCAGTATTTT. It specifies CASSQDNSGGSTDTQYF.

The V and J genes are TRBV5-1 and TRBJ1-3; tentatively, D is TRBD1 (6 bases). This CDR3 is built from 16 residues. Germline CDR1 is SGHRS and CDR2 is YFSETQ. Trimming removed 4 bases from V and 2 bases from J, with 16 bases in between. The CDR3 spells CASSRSYRDTGNTIYF. CDR3 DNA: TGCGCCAGCAGCAGGTCATACAGGGACACTGGAAACACCATATATTTT.

This sequence joins TRBV27 and TRBJ2-3, with D possibly TRBD1 on 5 matching bases. V dropped 5 bases and J dropped 8 bases, with 20 bases sitting between them. CDR3 size: 15 residues. Germline CDR1 reads MNHEY; CDR2 reads SMNVEV (reference sequence). CDR3 amino acids: CASSGAQATPGTQYF. The CDR3 nucleotides are TGTGCCAGCAGTGGCGCACAGGCCACCCCCGGTACGCAGTATTTT.

In DNA form, the CDR3 reads TGTGCCAGCTCGGAGACGAGACAGAGCTATGGCTACACCTTC. Protein: CASSETRQSYGYTF. The chain links TRBV2 to TRBJ1-2; maybe TRBD1 (5 bases). CDR3 length equals 14 residues. V was clipped by 8 bases and J by 4 bases, with 17 bases between them. The germline V gene has CDR1 SNHLY and CDR2 FYNNEI.

The V call is TRBV14, the J call TRBJ1-6; no reliable D call. The V gene lost 3 bases and the J gene lost 7 bases, with 22 bases spanning the gap. The CDR3 sequence is 18 residues long. Germline V gene sequence: CDR1 SGHDN, CDR2 FVKESK. As DNA, the CDR3 is TGTGCCAGCAGCCAGCGACTCGGAGGGAGGCAGGTCAATTCACCCCTCCACTTT. Translating gives CASSQRLGGRQVNSPLHF. Using reference TRBV14 and TRBJ1-6 for the parts outside the CDR3, the full variable domain is EAGVTQFPSHSVIEKGQTVTLRCDPISGHDNLYWYRRVMGKEIKFLLHFVKESKQDESGMPNNRFLAERTGGTYSTLKVQPAELEDSGVYFCASSQRLGGRQVNSPLHFGNGTRLTVT.